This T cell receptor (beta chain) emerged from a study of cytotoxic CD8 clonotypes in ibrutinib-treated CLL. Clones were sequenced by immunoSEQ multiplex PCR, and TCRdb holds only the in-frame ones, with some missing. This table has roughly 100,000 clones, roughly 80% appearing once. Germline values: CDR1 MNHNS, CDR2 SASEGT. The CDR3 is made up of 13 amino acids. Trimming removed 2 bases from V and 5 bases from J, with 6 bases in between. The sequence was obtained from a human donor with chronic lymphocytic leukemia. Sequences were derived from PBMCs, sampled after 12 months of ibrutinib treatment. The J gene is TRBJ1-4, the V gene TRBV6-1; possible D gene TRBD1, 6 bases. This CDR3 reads CASSEQGNEKLFF. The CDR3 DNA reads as TGTGCCAGCAGTGAACAGGGGAATGAAAAACTGTTTTTT.